This T cell receptor (beta chain) was profiled in a study of liver allograft versus peripheral blood T cells. Study in general: A comparison was made between T cell receptor repertoires in transplanted livers and those in recipients' peripheral blood. Whole-study results and caveats: Peripheral blood repertoires reportedly differed from the T cell receptor repertoires found inside liver allografts.

This clonotype was counted ten times or more. The antigen remains unidentified. The germline V gene encodes CDR1 SGHNT and CDR2 YYREEE (reference sequence). CDR3 length equals 13 residues. V shed 4 bases and J 4 bases; nucleotides not matched to a gene: 3. TCRdb re-derived calls from the reads in MiXCR, one entry per CDR3 protein. The sample records around 17,000 distinct CDR3 sequences, around a fifth being singletons. The chain uses TRBV5-4 and TRBJ1-2; the match to TRBD1 covers 8 bases. This clonotype was sampled from a human patient who had a liver transplant. Some of the T cells may derive from the graft donor. CDR3 sequence: CASSGTGPYGYTF. In nucleotides, the CDR3 is TGTGCCAGCAGCGGGACAGGCCCCTATGGCTACACCTTC.